Below, 15 T cell receptor beta chains from the same sample are listed, as sequenced in a study of graft-versus-host responses after intestinal transplantation. Sequencing was performed with immunoSEQ multiplex PCR; in TCRdb, only in-frame clones are kept and a portion is missing. This sample has 6,000 to 8,500 clones, with around 30% found just once. Plated together were 200,000 CFSE-labeled responder cells and 200,000 irradiated, violet-dye-labeled stimulator cells. This specimen was alloreactive CD8+ T cells from a mixed lymphocyte reaction culture, taken before transplantation. Subset described: CFSE-low proliferating T cells sorted from approximately six-day pre-transplant mixed lymphocyte reaction (GvH or HvG direction). The receptors stem from a human patient who was an organ donor for intestinal transplantation.

This rearrangement joins TRBV7-9 to TRBJ1-2; D possibly corresponds to TRBD1 (5 bases). V lost 3 bases to trimming and J lost 8 bases, with 16 bases between them. The germline gives CDR1 SEHNR, CDR2 FQNEAQ (reference sequence). CDR3 size: 14 residues. DNA for the CDR3: TGTGCCAGCAGCTTGGTAGGACAAGCCGGGGGCTACACCTTC. Amino acids: CASSLVGQAGGYTF.

This clone was seen a handful of times. The rearrangement joins TRBV28 to TRBJ2-3, with D uncertain. CDR3 length: 14 residues. Trimming removed 4 bases from V and 2 bases from J, with 10 bases in between. Germline-derived CDR1 and CDR2 are MDHEN and SYDVKM. The CDR3 loop is CASSWSFVTDTQYF. The CDR3, as DNA: TGTGCCAGCAGTTGGAGTTTTGTCACAGATACGCAGTATTTT.

Relative to its sample, this clone is medium-sized. This chain links TRBV11-3 with TRBJ2-7; 9 nucleotides agree with TRBD1. V lost 5 bases, J lost 2 bases, and 10 bases stayed unmatched. This CDR3 region has 16 residues. Germline values: CDR1 SGHNT, CDR2 YENEEA. The CDR3 DNA is TGTGCCAGCAGCCCGCTCACCCGGGACAGGGCCTACGAGCAGTACTTC. Translation gives CASSPLTRDRAYEQYF.

The rearrangement links TRBV7-4 to TRBJ2-1; 11 bases fit TRBD2. This CDR3 region has 13 residues. Per the germline V gene, CDR1 is SGHVT and CDR2 is SQSDAQ. J was trimmed by 9 bases and V by 6 bases; bases with no gene match: 4. The CDR3 bases are TGTGCCAGCAGACGTCTAGCGGGAGGTGAGCAGTTCTTC. This sequence encodes CASRRLAGGEQFF.

In DNA form, the CDR3 reads TGTGCCAGCAGTGAGGAGGGAGGGACCCAGTACTTC. This translates into CASSEEGGTQYF. The chain couples TRBV25-1 to TRBJ2-5, with a possible D match to TRBD2 (6 bases). Trimming cost V 3 bases and J 7 bases, with 9 bases left between them. The CDR3 sequence is 12 residues long. Germline CDR1 MGHDK, CDR2 SYGVNS.

In this sample, this clone is medium-sized. The chain recombines TRBV5-1 with TRBJ1-2, with 7 positions matching TRBD1. Germline V gene sequence: CDR1 SGHRS, CDR2 YFSETQ. The CDR3 runs to 13 residues. J lost 7 bases, V lost 3 bases, and 6 bases had no gene match. CDR3 loop: CASSSRGHLGYTF. The CDR3 DNA is TGCGCCAGCAGCTCAAGGGGGCATCTTGGCTACACCTTC. The entire variable domain, with the rest obtained from reference TRBV5-1 and TRBJ1-2, is as follows: KAGVTQTPRYLIKTRGQQVTLSCSPISGHRSVSWYQQTPGQGLQFLFEYFSETQRNKGNFPGRFSGRQFSNSRSEMNVSTLELGDSALYLCASSSRGHLGYTFGSGTRLTVV.

CDR3 coding DNA: TGTGCCAGCAGCCCGGGACAGGGTCCTCTCCTCCCCTACGAGCAGTACTTC. Protein: CASSPGQGPLLPYEQYF. This sequence joins TRBV7-9 and TRBJ2-7, with 9 positions matching TRBD1. From germline, CDR1 is SEHNR and CDR2 FQNEAQ (reference sequence). This CDR3 spans 17 amino acids. J lost 2 bases, V lost 5 bases, and 13 bases had no gene match.

The J gene is TRBJ1-6, the V gene TRBV7-3; no firm D call. The CDR3 consists of 15 residues. The V and J ends lost 5 bases and 9 bases respectively, with 17 bases between them. Germline V gene lookup returns CDR1 SGHTA and CDR2 FQGTGA. The CDR3 here is CASSPKAQPFSPLHF. The CDR3 DNA is TGTGCCAGCAGCCCGAAGGCACAGCCATTTTCACCCCTCCACTTT.

The CDR3 DNA reads as TGTGCCTGGAGTGTAGTAGGGGGTGGCGAGCAGTACTTC. This translates into CAWSVVGGGEQYF. This rearrangement joins TRBV30 to TRBJ2-7; D is perhaps TRBD1 (6 bases). V dropped 0 bases and J dropped 6 bases, with 12 bases sitting between them. The CDR3 is 13 residues long. Germline V CDR1 and CDR2: GTSNPN, SVGIG (reference sequence).

This clone has only a few counts. The genes are TRBV27 and TRBJ1-2, with D maybe TRBD1 (6 bases). Germline CDR1 MNHEY, CDR2 SMNVEV (reference sequence). CDR3 length equals 16 residues. Deletions cut 5 bases from V and 4 bases from J, with 20 bases between. The CDR3 is CASSHGWIRGGYGYTF. CDR3 in DNA: TGTGCCAGCAGTCACGGCTGGATCAGGGGTGGCTATGGCTACACCTTC.

The chain is built from TRBV6-5 and TRBJ1-1, with 8 bases that match TRBD1. Germline CDR1 MNHEY, CDR2 SVGAGI. Unmatched junction bases numbered 7, after V lost 2 bases and J lost 5 bases. CDR3 length equals 15 residues. CDR3 sequence: CASSYRGQGITEAFF. In DNA, the CDR3 is TGTGCCAGCAGTTACAGAGGACAGGGCATAACTGAAGCTTTCTTT.

This clone was seen a handful of times. This sequence joins TRBV5-3 and TRBJ1-1; maybe TRBD1 (6 bases). TRBV5-3 is an ORF; its function is uncertain. CDR3 length: 15 residues. V was shortened by 8 bases and J by 3 bases, with 20 bases between the two germline ends. The CDR3 coding sequence is TGTGCCAGCAGCCCGCTGGGGGCCGGGGACACTGAAGCTTTCTTT. Translation: CASSPLGAGDTEAFF.

V is TRBV14 and J is TRBJ2-3, with a weak D call TRBD2 (5 bases). Per the germline V gene, CDR1 is SGHDN and CDR2 is FVKESK. V lost 6 bases, J lost 5 bases, and 9 bases lay in between. CDR3 length: 12 residues. CDR3 nucleotides: TGTGCCAGCAGTTCCAGCGGAGATACGCAGTATTTT. Encoded protein: CASSSSGDTQYF.

The chain has TRBV13 and TRBJ1-2; 8 nucleotides align to TRBD1. This CDR3 region has 15 residues. Germline V gene sequence: CDR1 PRHDT, CDR2 FYEKMQ (reference sequence). The trim removed 2 bases at V and 4 bases at J, leaving 6 bases unmatched. The CDR3 region has the DNA TGTGCCAGCAGCTTATTTGGAACAGGGGGCTATGGCTACACCTTC. Translation: CASSLFGTGGYGYTF.

This clone was counted between two and nine times. The chain recombines TRBV5-4 with TRBJ2-7, with D hard to call. This CDR3 has 14 amino acids. The ends were cut back, 4 bases at V and 6 bases at J, with 17 bases in the middle. In germline, CDR1 is SGHNT, CDR2 YYREEE (reference sequence). The CDR3 reads CASSQVVTPGEQYF. The CDR3, as DNA: TGTGCCAGCAGCCAAGTTGTGACTCCGGGCGAGCAGTACTTC.